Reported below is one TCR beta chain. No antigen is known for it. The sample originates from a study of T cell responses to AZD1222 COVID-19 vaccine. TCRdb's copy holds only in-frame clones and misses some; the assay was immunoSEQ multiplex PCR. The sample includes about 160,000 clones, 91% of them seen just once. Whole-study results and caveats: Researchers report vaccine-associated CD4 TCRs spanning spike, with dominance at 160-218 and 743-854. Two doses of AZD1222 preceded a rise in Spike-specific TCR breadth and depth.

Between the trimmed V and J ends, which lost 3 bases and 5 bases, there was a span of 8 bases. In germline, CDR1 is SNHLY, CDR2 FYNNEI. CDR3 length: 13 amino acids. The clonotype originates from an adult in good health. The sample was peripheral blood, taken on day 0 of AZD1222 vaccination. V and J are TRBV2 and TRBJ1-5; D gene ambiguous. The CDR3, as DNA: TGTGCCAGCAGTGATACCGGTGATCAGCCCCAGCATTTT. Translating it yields CASSDTGDQPQHF.